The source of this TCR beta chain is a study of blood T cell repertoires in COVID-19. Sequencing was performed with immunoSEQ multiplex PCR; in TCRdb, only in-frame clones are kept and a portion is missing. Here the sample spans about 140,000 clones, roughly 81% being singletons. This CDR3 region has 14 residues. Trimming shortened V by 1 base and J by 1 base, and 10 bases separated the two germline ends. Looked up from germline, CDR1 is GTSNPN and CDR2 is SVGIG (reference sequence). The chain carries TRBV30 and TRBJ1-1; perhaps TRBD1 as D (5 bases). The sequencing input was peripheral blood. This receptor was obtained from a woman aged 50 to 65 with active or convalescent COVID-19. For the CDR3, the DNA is TGTGCCTGGAGTGGTACGGGGGGGAACACTGAAGCTTTCTTT. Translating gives CAWSGTGGNTEAFF.